This T cell receptor (beta chain) was sequenced for a study of graft-versus-host responses after intestinal transplantation. As concerns this clone: Its target is not known.

Germline-derived CDR1 and CDR2 are MNHEY and SVGAGI. Trimming took off 0 bases at V and 6 bases at J, with 5 bases between the two ends. CDR3 size: 12 residues. Libraries were prepared by immunoSEQ multiplex PCR; TCRdb keeps only in-frame clonotypes and omits some of them. The repertoire consists of 150,000 or so clones, with roughly 91% occurring once and the leading ten covering about 0.18%. The sequence derives from a human donor who received an intestinal transplant. The chain employs TRBV6-5 and TRBJ1-2; the D gene is possibly TRBD1 (5 bases). Sequenced material: unstimulated CD4+ T cells sorted from spleen or lymph node cells, taken before intestinal transplant. DNA for the CDR3: TGTGCCAGCAGTTACTCAGGGGATGGCTACACCTTC. Residues: CASSYSGDGYTF.